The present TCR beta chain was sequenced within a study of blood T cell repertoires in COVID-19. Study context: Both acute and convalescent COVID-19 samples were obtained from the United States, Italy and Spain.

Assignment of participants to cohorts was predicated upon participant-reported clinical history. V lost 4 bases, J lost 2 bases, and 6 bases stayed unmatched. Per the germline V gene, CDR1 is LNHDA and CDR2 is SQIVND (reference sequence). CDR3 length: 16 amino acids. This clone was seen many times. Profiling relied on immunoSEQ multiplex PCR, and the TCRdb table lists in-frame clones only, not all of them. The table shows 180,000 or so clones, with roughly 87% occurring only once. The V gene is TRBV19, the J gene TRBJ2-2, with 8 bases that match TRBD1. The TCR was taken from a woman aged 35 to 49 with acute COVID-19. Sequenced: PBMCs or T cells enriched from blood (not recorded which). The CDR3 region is CASSKRRGPNTGELFF. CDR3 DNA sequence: TGTGCCAGTAGTAAGCGCAGGGGGCCTAACACCGGGGAGCTGTTTTTT.